This T cell receptor beta chain was profiled in a study of regulatory T cells in long-lasting Graves disease. Study-wide points: Patients whose Graves' disease persisted exhibited lower TCR diversity than those newly diagnosed.

The V segment lost 0 bases and the J segment 8 bases; nucleotides outside the gene matches: 10. This CDR3 contains 18 residues. Germline assignment: CDR1 SGHTA and CDR2 FQGNSA. Noted time point: newly diagnosed GD, antithyroid drugs for less than 3 months. PBMCs provided the RNA from which the TCR library was made. Collection of peripheral blood (nine milliliters) was done using EDTA tubes. Libraries of TCR beta came from iRepertoire HTBI primers plus Arm-PCR of CDR3 regions. Methods used by the authors: Gene usage covered about 60 TRBV and more than 13 TRBJ segments. TCRdb processed the multiplex PCR reads anew with MiXCR; each CDR3 protein has one entry. The V and J calls shown here were made by TCRdb, not taken from the authors' results. The table records 200,000 to 250,000 distinct CDR3 sequences, about 17% of them present only once. This clonotype was counted ten times or more. The antigen is undetermined.

This sequence joins TRBV7-2 and TRBJ2-7; 16 bases fit TRBD2. The sequences come from peripheral blood mononuclear cells (PBMCs), collected at new diagnosis, from a patient treated with antithyroid drugs. The TCR originated in a female donor with Graves disease. The DNA for the CDR3 is TGTGCCAGCAGCTTAGCGGGGGGACTAGCGGGAGGGAATTACAAGCAGTACTTC. Translated: CASSLAGGLAGGNYKQYF.